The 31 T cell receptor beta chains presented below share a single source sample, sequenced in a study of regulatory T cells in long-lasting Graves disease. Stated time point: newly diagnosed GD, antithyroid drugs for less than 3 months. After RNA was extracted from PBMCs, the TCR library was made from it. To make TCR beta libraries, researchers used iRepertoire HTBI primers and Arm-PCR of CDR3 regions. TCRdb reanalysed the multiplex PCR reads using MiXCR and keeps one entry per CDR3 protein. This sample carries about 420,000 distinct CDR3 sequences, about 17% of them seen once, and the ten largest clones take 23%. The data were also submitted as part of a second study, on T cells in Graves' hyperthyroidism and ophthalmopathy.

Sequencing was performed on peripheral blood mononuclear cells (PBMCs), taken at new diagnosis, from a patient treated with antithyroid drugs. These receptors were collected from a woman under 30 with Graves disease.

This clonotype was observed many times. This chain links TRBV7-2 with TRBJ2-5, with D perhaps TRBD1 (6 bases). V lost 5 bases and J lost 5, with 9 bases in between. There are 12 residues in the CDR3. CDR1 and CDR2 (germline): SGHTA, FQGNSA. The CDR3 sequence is CASSAQGETQYF. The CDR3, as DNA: TGTGCCAGCAGCGCACAGGGTGAGACCCAGTACTTC.

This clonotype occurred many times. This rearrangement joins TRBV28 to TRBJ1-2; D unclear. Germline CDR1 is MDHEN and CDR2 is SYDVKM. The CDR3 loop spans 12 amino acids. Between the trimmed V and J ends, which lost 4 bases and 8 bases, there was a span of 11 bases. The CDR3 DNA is TGTGCCAGCAGTTCCCCCCCTATCGGCTACACCTTC. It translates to CASSSPPIGYTF.

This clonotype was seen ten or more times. In DNA, the CDR3 is TGTGCCAGCGGATGGGCTTCGTACGAGCAGTACTTC. As protein: CASGWASYEQYF. This sequence joins TRBV6-1 and TRBJ2-7; D uncertain. V lost 8 bases to trimming and J lost 4 bases, with 12 bases between them. The V gene's germline CDR1 is MNHNS and CDR2 SASEGT. The CDR3 totals 12 residues.

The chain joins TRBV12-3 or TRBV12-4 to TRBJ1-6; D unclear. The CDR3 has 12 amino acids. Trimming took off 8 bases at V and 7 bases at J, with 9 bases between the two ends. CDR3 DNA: TGTGCCAGCGGATTTTCGAATTCACCCCTCCACTTT. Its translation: CASGFSNSPLHF.

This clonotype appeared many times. The CDR3 DNA is TGTGCCAGCAGCTTAGGGTGGAGGGGCTTGGGGAATGAGCAGTTCTTC. Its protein is CASSLGWRGLGNEQFF. The rearrangement uses TRBV7-8 and TRBJ2-1; D possibly corresponds to TRBD2 (6 bases). The CDR3 is 16 amino acids. V was clipped by 1 base and J by 7 bases, with 17 bases between them. CDR1 is SGHVS and CDR2 is FQNEAQ in the germline V gene. Using reference TRBV7-8 and TRBJ2-1 for the parts outside the CDR3, the full variable domain is GAGVSQSPRYKVAKRGQDVALRCDPISGHVSLFWYQQALGQGPEFLTYFQNEAQLDKSGLPSDRFFAERPEGSVSTLKIQRTQQEDSAVYLCASSLGWRGLGNEQFFGPGTRLTVL.

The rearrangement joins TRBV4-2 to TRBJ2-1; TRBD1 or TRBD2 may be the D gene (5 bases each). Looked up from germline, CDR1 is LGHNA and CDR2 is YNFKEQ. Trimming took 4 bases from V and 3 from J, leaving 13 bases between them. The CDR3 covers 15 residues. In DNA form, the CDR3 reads TGTGCCAGCAGCCTCCCGGGGCGGAACTACAATGAGCAGTTCTTC. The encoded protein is CASSLPGRNYNEQFF.

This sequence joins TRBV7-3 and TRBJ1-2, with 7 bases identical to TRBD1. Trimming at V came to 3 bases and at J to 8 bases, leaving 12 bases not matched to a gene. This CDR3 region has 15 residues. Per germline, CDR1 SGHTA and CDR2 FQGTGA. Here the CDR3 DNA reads TGTGCCAGCAGCTTCACCCACGACAGGGTAGGCGGCTACACCTTC. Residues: CASSFTHDRVGGYTF.

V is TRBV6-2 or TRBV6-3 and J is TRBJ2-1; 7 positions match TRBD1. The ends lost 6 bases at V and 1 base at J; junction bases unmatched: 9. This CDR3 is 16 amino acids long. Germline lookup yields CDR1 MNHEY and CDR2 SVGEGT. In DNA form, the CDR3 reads TGTGCCAGCAGCCGCAGAACAGGGGAATCCTACAATGAGCAGTTCTTC. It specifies CASSRRTGESYNEQFF.

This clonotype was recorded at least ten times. The CDR3 DNA is TGCGCCAGCAGCCAGTCCGGGTCGGACACCGGGGAGCTGTTTTTT. It is translated as CASSQSGSDTGELFF. V is TRBV4-1 and J is TRBJ2-2; D is undetermined. Germline loops: CDR1 MGHRA, CDR2 YSYEKL. V was trimmed by 3 bases and J by 3 bases, leaving 11 bases between them. The CDR3 covers 15 residues.

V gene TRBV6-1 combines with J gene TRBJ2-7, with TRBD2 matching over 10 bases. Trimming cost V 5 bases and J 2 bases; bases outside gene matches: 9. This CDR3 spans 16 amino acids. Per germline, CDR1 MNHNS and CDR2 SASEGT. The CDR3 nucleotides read TGTGCCAGCAGTCCTGGAGGAGCGGGAGGGCCCTACGAGCAGTACTTC. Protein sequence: CASSPGGAGGPYEQYF.

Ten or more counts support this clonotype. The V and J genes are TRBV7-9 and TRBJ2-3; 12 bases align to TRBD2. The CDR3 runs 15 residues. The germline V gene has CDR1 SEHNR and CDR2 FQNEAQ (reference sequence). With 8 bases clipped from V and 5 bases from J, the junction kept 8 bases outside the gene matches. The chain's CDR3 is CASGVLAGGGDTQYF. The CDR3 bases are TGTGCCAGCGGAGTGCTAGCGGGAGGGGGAGATACGCAGTATTTT.

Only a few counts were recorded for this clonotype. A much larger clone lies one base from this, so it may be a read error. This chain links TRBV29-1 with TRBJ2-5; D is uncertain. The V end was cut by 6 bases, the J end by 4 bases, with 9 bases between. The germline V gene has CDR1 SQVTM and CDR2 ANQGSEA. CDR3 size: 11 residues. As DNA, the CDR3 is TGCAGCGTGGACCTTCGAGAGACCCAGTACTTC. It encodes CSVDLRETQYF. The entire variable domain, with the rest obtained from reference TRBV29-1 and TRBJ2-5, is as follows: SAVISQKPSRDICQRGTSLTIQCQVDSQVTMMFWYRQQPGQSLTLIATANQGSEATYESGFVIDKFPISRPNLTFSTLTVSNMSPEDSSIYLCSVDLRETQYFGPGTRLLVL.

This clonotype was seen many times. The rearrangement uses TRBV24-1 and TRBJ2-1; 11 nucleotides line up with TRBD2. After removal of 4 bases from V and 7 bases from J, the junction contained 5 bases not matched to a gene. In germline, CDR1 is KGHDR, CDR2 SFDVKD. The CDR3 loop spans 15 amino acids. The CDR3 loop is CATSEGASGGNEQFF. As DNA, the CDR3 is TGTGCCACCAGTGAAGGGGCTAGCGGGGGGAATGAGCAGTTCTTC.

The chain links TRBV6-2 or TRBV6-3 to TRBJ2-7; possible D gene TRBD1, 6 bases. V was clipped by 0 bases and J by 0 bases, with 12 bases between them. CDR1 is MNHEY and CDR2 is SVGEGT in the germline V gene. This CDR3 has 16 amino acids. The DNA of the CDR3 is TGTGCCAGCAGTTACTCCGGCAGGGGCCTCTCCTACGAGCAGTACTTC. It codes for CASSYSGRGLSYEQYF.

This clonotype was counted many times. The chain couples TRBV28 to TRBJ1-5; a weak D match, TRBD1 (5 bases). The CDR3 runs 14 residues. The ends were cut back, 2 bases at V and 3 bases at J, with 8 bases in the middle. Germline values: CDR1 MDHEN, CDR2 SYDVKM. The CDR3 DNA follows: TGTGCCAGCAGTTTAAGACAGACCAATCAGCCCCAGCATTTT. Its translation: CASSLRQTNQPQHF.

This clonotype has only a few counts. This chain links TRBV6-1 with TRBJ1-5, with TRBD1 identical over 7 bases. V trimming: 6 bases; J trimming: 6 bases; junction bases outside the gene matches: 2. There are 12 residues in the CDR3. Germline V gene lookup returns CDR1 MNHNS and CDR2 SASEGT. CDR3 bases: TGTGCCAGCAGGACAGGGACTCAGCCCCAGCATTTT. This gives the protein CASRTGTQPQHF.

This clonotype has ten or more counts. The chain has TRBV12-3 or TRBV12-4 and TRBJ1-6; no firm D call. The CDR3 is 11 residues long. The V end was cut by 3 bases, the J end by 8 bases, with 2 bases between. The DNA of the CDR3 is TGTGCCAGCAGTTTTGATTCACCCCTCCACTTT. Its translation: CASSFDSPLHF.

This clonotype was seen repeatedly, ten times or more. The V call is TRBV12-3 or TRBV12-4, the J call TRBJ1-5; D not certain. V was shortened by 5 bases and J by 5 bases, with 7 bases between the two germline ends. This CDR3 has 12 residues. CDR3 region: CASSKSDQPQHF. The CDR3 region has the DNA TGTGCCAGCAGTAAGTCCGATCAGCCCCAGCATTTT.

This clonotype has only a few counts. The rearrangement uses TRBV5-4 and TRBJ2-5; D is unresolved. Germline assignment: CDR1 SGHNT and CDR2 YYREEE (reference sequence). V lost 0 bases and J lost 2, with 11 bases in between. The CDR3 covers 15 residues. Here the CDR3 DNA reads TGTGCCAGCAGCTTGGATAGTTGGGTTCAAGAGACCCAGTACTTC. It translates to CASSLDSWVQETQYF.

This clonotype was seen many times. CDR3 coding DNA: TGTGCCAGCAGTTTCTCTCGGGGTAGGGGCAATCAGCCCCAGCATTTT. Translation gives CASSFSRGRGNQPQHF. The chain has TRBV12-3 or TRBV12-4 and TRBJ1-5; no definite D call. The CDR3 has 16 amino acids. V shed 3 bases and J shed 2 bases, with 14 bases lying between them.

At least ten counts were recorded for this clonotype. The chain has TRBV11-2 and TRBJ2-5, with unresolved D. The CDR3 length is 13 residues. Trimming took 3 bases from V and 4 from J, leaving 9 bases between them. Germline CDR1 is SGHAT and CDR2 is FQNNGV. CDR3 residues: CASSFSARETQYF. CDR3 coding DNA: TGTGCCAGCAGCTTCTCGGCGCGAGAGACCCAGTACTTC.

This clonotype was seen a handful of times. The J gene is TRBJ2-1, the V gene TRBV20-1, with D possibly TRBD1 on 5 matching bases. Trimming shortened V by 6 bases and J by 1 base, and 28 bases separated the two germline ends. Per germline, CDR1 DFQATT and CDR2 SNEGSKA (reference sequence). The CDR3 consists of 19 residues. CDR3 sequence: CSAPAFRVRVKYSYNEQFF. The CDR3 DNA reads TGCAGTGCCCCTGCCTTCAGGGTAAGGGTAAAATATTCCTACAATGAGCAGTTCTTC.

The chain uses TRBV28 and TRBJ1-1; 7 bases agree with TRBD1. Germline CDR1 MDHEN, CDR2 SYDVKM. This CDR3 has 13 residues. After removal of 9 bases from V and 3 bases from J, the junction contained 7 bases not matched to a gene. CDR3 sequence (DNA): TGTGCCAGTCTTCAGGGGGAGGACACTGAAGCTTTCTTT. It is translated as CASLQGEDTEAFF.

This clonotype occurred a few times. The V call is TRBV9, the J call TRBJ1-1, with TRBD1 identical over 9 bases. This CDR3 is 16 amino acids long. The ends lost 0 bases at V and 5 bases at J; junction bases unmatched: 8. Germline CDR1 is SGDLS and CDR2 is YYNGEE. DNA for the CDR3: TGTGCCAGCAGCGTAGCCCCACAGGGGGCGGGGACTGAAGCTTTCTTT. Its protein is CASSVAPQGAGTEAFF.

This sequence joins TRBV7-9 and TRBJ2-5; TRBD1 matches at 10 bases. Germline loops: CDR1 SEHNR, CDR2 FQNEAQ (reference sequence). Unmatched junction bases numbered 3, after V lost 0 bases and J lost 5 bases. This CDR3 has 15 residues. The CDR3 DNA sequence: TGTGCCAGCAGCTTAGCGACAGGGGGCCTGGAGACCCAGTACTTC. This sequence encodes CASSLATGGLETQYF.

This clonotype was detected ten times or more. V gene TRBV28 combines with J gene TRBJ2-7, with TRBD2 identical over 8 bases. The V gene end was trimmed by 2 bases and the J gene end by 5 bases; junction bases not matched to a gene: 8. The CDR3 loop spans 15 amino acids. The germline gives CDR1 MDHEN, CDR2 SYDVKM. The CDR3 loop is CASSLLGGRLNEQYF. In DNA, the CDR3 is TGTGCCAGCAGTTTACTCGGCGGGAGGTTAAACGAGCAGTACTTC.

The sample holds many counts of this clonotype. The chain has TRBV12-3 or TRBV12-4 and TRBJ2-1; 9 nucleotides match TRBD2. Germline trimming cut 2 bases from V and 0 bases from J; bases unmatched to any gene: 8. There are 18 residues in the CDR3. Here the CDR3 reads CASSLLASGTSSYNEQFF. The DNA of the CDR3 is TGTGCCAGCAGTTTATTGGCTAGCGGGACGAGCTCCTACAATGAGCAGTTCTTC.

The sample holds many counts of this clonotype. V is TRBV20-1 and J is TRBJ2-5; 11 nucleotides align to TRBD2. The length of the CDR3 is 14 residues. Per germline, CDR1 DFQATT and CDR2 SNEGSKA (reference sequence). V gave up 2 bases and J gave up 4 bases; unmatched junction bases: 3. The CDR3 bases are TGCAGTGCTAGAATAGCGGGAGGGAGAGAGACCCAGTACTTC. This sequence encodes CSARIAGGRETQYF.

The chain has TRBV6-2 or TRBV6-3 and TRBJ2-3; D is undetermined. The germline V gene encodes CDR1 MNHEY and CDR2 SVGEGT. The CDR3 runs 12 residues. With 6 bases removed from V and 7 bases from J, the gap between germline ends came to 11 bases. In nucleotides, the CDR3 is TGTGCCAGCAGCCGGGTTTCTAATACGCAGTATTTT. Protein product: CASSRVSNTQYF.

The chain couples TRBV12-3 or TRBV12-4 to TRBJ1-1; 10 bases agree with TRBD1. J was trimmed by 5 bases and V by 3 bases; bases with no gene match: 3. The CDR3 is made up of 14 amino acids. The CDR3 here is CASSLTGGKTEAFF. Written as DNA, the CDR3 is TGTGCCAGCAGTTTGACAGGGGGCAAAACTGAAGCTTTCTTT.

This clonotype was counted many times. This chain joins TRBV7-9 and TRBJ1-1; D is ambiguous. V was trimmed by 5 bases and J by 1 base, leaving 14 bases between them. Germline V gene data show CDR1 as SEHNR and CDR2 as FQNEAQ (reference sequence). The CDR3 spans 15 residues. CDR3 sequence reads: CASSPEALTNTEAFF. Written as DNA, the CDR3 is TGTGCCAGCAGCCCCGAGGCTCTCACGAACACTGAAGCTTTCTTT.